The rows below give T cell receptor beta chains drawn from one sample of a study of blood T cell repertoires in COVID-19. TCRdb's table, derived via immunoSEQ multiplex PCR, lists solely in-frame clones and lacks some. The data show tens of thousands of clones, with around 77% seen just once and approximately 2.1% held by the top ten. The sequenced sample consisted of peripheral blood. Source of these receptors: a man between 65 and 79 years old with COVID-19, enrolled during active disease. CDR3s include the opening cysteine and the closing phenylalanine or tryptophan. D genes are given only for firm matches. A clone size is listed for some rows: how often the clone was seen (once, few, many), or a class if it is expanded.

J gene: TRBJ2-6
clone size: .
D gene: .
V gene: TRBV7-2
CDR3 DNA: TGTGCCAGCAGCTTATCTTCCGGGGCCAACGTCCTGACTTTC
CDR3 protein: CASSLSSGANVLTF

J gene: TRBJ2-7
clone size: .
D gene: .
V gene: TRBV3-1/TRBV3-2
CDR3 DNA: TGTGCCAGCAGCCAAGCAGGCTACGAGCAGTACTTC
CDR3 protein: CASSQAGYEQYF

J gene: TRBJ2-2
clone size: once
D gene: .
V gene: TRBV5-1
CDR3 DNA: TGCGCCAGCAGCTTGTCGGGGGGCGCAAACACCGGGGAGCTGTTTTTT
CDR3 protein: CASSLSGGANTGELFF

J gene: TRBJ1-5
clone size: .
D gene: TRBD1
V gene: TRBV28
CDR3 DNA: TGTGCCAGCAAGGGGGCAGGGAAAGGGAGCAATCAGCCCCAGCATTTT
CDR3 protein: CASKGAGKGSNQPQHF

J gene: TRBJ1-3
clone size: once
D gene: .
V gene: TRBV28
CDR3 DNA: TGTGCCAGCAGTCCAGCACAGGGAACCCCTGGAAACACCATATATTTT
CDR3 protein: CASSPAQGTPGNTIYF

J gene: TRBJ2-1
clone size: .
D gene: TRBD2
V gene: TRBV5-8
CDR3 DNA: TGTGCCAGCAGCCGCCTTGGAGCGGGAGGCCTAGTTTACAATGAGCAGTTCTTC
CDR3 protein: CASSRLGAGGLVYNEQFF

J gene: TRBJ1-2
clone size: .
D gene: .
V gene: TRBV7-8
CDR3 DNA: TGTGCCAGCAGCCTTCGGAGAACTAACTATGGCTACACCTTC
CDR3 protein: CASSLRRTNYGYTF

J gene: TRBJ1-2
clone size: .
D gene: .
V gene: TRBV30
CDR3 DNA: TGTGCCTGGACGGCCAGGGGTAACTATGGCTACACCTTC
CDR3 protein: CAWTARGNYGYTF

J gene: TRBJ2-3
clone size: .
D gene: TRBD2
V gene: TRBV24-1
CDR3 DNA: TGTGCCACCAGTGATCCTAGCGGGAGCACAGATACGCAGTATTTT
CDR3 protein: CATSDPSGSTDTQYF

J gene: TRBJ1-3
clone size: few
D gene: .
V gene: TRBV28
CDR3 DNA: TGTGCCAGCAGGTCAGGGTCTGGAAACACCATATATTTT
CDR3 protein: CASRSGSGNTIYF

J gene: TRBJ2-1
clone size: .
D gene: TRBD1
V gene: TRBV19
CDR3 DNA: TGTGCCAGTAGCCCGGACAGGGCCCATTACAATGAGCAGTTCTTC
CDR3 protein: CASSPDRAHYNEQFF

J gene: TRBJ1-1
clone size: .
D gene: .
V gene: TRBV7-3
CDR3 DNA: TGTGCCAGCAGCTCGGGGGGTTCCCGAGAAGCTTTCTTT
CDR3 protein: CASSSGGSREAFF

J gene: TRBJ2-7
clone size: .
D gene: .
V gene: TRBV15
CDR3 DNA: TGTGCCACCAGCAGAGACACGGGTTACGAGCAGTACTTC
CDR3 protein: CATSRDTGYEQYF

J gene: TRBJ2-1
clone size: .
D gene: TRBD1
V gene: TRBV5-4
CDR3 DNA: TGTGCCAGCACCCACAGGGGGCCAAGCTCCTACAATGAGCAGTTCTTC
CDR3 protein: CASTHRGPSSYNEQFF

J gene: TRBJ2-5
clone size: .
D gene: .
V gene: TRBV4-3
CDR3 DNA: TGCGCCAGCAGCCAGGAAAACAGAAAACAAGAGACCCAGTACTTC
CDR3 protein: CASSQENRKQETQYF